Shown below are 11 T cell receptor beta chains from a single sample sequenced in a study of CD8 T cells in ankylosing spondylitis. TCRdb processed the 5' RACE reads anew with MiXCR; each CDR3 protein has one entry. The table has some 52,000 distinct CDR3 sequences, 6.5% to 8% seen once. Sequencing used blood, either unsorted or a sorted T cell fraction (not recorded which). The receptors here all came from a female donor with ankylosing spondylitis or in good health (not recorded which).

The rearrangement joins TRBV12-5 to TRBJ1-2, with TRBD1 as a possible D gene (6 bases). Germline V gene lookup returns CDR1 LGHNT and CDR2 FRNRAP. V gave up 6 bases and J gave up 5 bases, with 16 bases separating them. CDR3 size: 14 residues. This CDR3 reads CASGWGADNYGYTF. CDR3 bases: TGTGCTAGTGGCTGGGGGGCAGACAATTATGGCTACACCTTC.

The chain combines TRBV5-1 with TRBJ2-1, with TRBD2 identical over 8 bases. Germline CDR1 SGHRS, CDR2 YFSETQ. The ends lost 2 bases at V and 4 bases at J; junction bases unmatched: 5. The CDR3 length is 15 residues. The CDR3 region is CASSLGRGEYNEQFF. CDR3 nucleotide sequence: TGCGCCAGCAGCTTAGGGCGGGGGGAATACAATGAGCAGTTCTTC.

This clonotype was counted ten times or more. V usage is TRBV13 and J usage is TRBJ2-2; tentatively, D is TRBD1 (7 bases). V lost 4 bases and J lost 6, with 12 bases in between. The CDR3 length is 14 residues. Germline V lookup: CDR1 PRHDT, CDR2 FYEKMQ (reference sequence). The CDR3 region has the DNA TGTGCCAGCAGCTGGGGGGACAGCCCCGGGGAGCTGTTTTTT. Translating it yields CASSWGDSPGELFF.

This clonotype was counted many times. The gene calls are TRBV18 and TRBJ2-1; no definite D call. CDR3 length: 15 amino acids. V lost 0 bases and J lost 2, with 8 bases in between. Germline CDR1 is KGHSH and CDR2 is LQKENI. DNA of the CDR3: TGTGCCAGCTCACCACCTGGCTCCGCCTACAATGAGCAGTTCTTC. Translated, it gives CASSPPGSAYNEQFF.

This clonotype has at least ten counts. The genes are TRBV2 and TRBJ1-2, with 7 bases lining up with TRBD1. There are 14 residues in the CDR3. Losses at the gene ends were 4 bases for V and 4 bases for J; bases not matched to a gene: 6. Germline V lookup: CDR1 SNHLY, CDR2 FYNNEI. CDR3 nucleotide sequence: TGTGCCAGCAGTGGACAGGGAGGCTTCTATGGCTACACCTTC. It translates to CASSGQGGFYGYTF.

As concerns this clonotype: Being one base from a much bigger clone, this may be a read error. The V gene is TRBV11-2, the J gene TRBJ1-4; no clear D gene. The V end was cut by 4 bases, the J end by 4 bases, with 13 bases between. CDR3 length: 15 residues. CDR1 SGHAT and CDR2 FQNNGV come from the germline V gene. The CDR3 protein is CASSSRSAINEKLFF. CDR3 DNA: TGTGCCAGCAGCTCCAGGAGTGCAATTAATGAAAAACTGTTTTTT. Full variable domain (rest looked up from reference TRBV11-2 and TRBJ1-4): EAGVAQSPRYKIIEKRQSVAFWCNPISGHATLYWYQQILGQGPKLLIQFQNNGVVDDSQLPKDRFSAERLKGVDSTLKIQPAKLEDSAVYLCASSSRSAINEKLFFGSGTQLSVL.

This clonotype was counted only a few times. V and J are TRBV7-9 and TRBJ1-2, with 8 nucleotides matching TRBD1. V trimming: 4 bases; J trimming: 7 bases; junction bases outside the gene matches: 14. Germline CDR1 is SEHNR and CDR2 is FQNEAQ (reference sequence). The CDR3 is 16 amino acids. CDR3 sequence reads: CASSSDRDRIILGYTF. The CDR3 DNA sequence: TGTGCCAGCAGCTCAGACCGGGACAGGATAATACTTGGCTACACCTTC.

This clonotype was picked up a small number of times. The V gene is TRBV12-5, the J gene TRBJ2-2; D gene uncertain. CDR1 and CDR2 from the germline V gene are LGHNT and FRNRAP. Deletions cut 6 bases from V and 0 bases from J, with 5 bases between. The CDR3 has 13 residues. CDR3 nucleotides: TGTGCTAGTGGGAAACCGAACACCGGGGAGCTGTTTTTT. Protein: CASGKPNTGELFF.

The rearrangement joins TRBV7-2 to TRBJ2-1, with D possibly TRBD1 on 6 matching bases. V was shortened by 4 bases and J by 9 bases, with 13 bases between the two germline ends. Germline CDR1 is SGHTA and CDR2 is FQGNSA. The CDR3 loop spans 13 amino acids. The CDR3, as DNA: TGTGCCAGCAGCTCCTGGGGGCCGGGTGAGCAGTTCTTC. Translated, it gives CASSSWGPGEQFF.

This clonotype was counted many times. J is TRBJ2-1 and V is TRBV5-1, with D possibly being TRBD1 (6 bases). Trimming shortened V by 3 bases and J by 3 bases, and 13 bases separated the two germline ends. The CDR3 totals 15 residues. CDR1 is SGHRS and CDR2 is YFSETQ in the germline V gene. This CDR3 is CASSSDRIVYNEQFF. CDR3 nucleotide sequence: TGCGCCAGCAGCTCGGACAGAATTGTCTACAATGAGCAGTTCTTC. The whole variable domain, remainder taken from reference TRBV5-1 and TRBJ2-1, is KAGVTQTPRYLIKTRGQQVTLSCSPISGHRSVSWYQQTPGQGLQFLFEYFSETQRNKGNFPGRFSGRQFSNSRSEMNVSTLELGDSALYLCASSSDRIVYNEQFFGPGTRLTVL.

The rearrangement uses TRBV5-1 and TRBJ2-2; D is undetermined. Trimming removed 0 bases from V and 3 bases from J, with 9 bases in between. CDR3 size: 15 residues. Germline V gene sequence: CDR1 SGHRS, CDR2 YFSETQ. CDR3 nucleotide sequence: TGCGCCAGCAGCTTGGAGGGCCAGTACACCGGGGAGCTGTTTTTT. Translating it yields CASSLEGQYTGELFF.